This note documents a single T cell receptor (beta chain) sequence. This sample stems from a study of T cell repertoires in MIS-A myocarditis. Libraries were prepared by immunoSEQ multiplex PCR; TCRdb keeps only in-frame clonotypes and omits some of them. Here the sample spans more than 6,000 clones, under 85% being singletons. The germline gives CDR1 WSHSY, CDR2 SAAADI. CDR3 length: 13 residues. The junction had 0 bases not matched to a gene; V was cut back by 2 bases and J by 4 bases. V is TRBV10-2 and J is TRBJ1-1; 8 bases agree with TRBD1. Specimen: right inferior lung lobe tissue obtained at autopsy. The TCR comes from a man aged 18 to 30 with fulminant myocarditis from multisystem inflammatory syndrome in adults (MIS-A) after COVID-19. The CDR3 spells CASSEGTGTEAFF. DNA for the CDR3: TGCGCCAGCAGTGAGGGGACAGGCACTGAAGCTTTCTTT.